Reported below is one TCR beta chain. What it recognizes is unknown. This record belongs to a study of T-cell memory formation after mild COVID-19. Each CDR3 protein is one row after TCRdb ran MiXCR on the 5' RACE reads. The sample comprises 200,000 to 250,000 distinct CDR3 sequences, 8% to 10% of which are singletons, and around 23% rests with the top ten. CDR1 and CDR2 from the germline V gene are MNHEY and SVGAGI. The V and J ends lost 6 bases and 5 bases respectively, with 16 bases between them. CDR3 length: 14 amino acids. Study-wide results and caveats: Detection of some responders pre-infection suggested pre-existing cross-reactive memory T cells participated.

This clonotype originated in a man aged 18 to 30 who had mild COVID-19 (a few samples of this study predate the infection). Cell type and time point are not known. Material for sequencing was PBMCs or a T cell subset sorted from them (not recorded which). This chain links TRBV6-5 with TRBJ1-1; no clear D gene. The CDR3 region has the DNA TGTGCCAGCAGGCGACTGAATCAAAAAACTGAAGCTTTCTTT. Protein: CASRRLNQKTEAFF.